The 9 T cell receptor beta chains below were found in one sample sequenced in a study of OX40 agonist ivuxolimab in advanced cancers. Repertoires were generated with immunoSEQ multiplex PCR, while TCRdb's copy carries only in-frame clones and drops some. Among about 120,000 clones listed, 75% to 90% were seen once. Sequencing was performed on CD4+ or CD8+ T cells sorted from blood, taken in a trial of the OX40 agonist ivuxolimab. These receptors all stem from an adult with an advanced solid tumor such as melanoma, head and neck, liver or kidney cancer.

DNA for the CDR3: TGTGCCAGTAGTATAGGGGCAGCGGCAGCATCGGGCACTGAAGCTTTCTTT. It is translated as CASSIGAAAASGTEAFF. The rearrangement joins TRBV19 to TRBJ1-1; D gene ambiguous. The ends were cut back, 1 base at V and 4 bases at J, with 19 bases in the middle. This CDR3 is built from 17 residues. Per germline, CDR1 LNHDA and CDR2 SQIVND (reference sequence).

V gene TRBV5-1 combines with J gene TRBJ2-1, with TRBD2 matching 9 bases. The CDR3 spans 14 residues. CDR1 and CDR2 from the germline V gene are SGHRS and YFSETQ. J gave up 5 bases and V 7 bases, and 7 bases lay outside the gene matches. The CDR3, as DNA: TGCGCCAGCTCGGGGCGGGGGGGCGACAATGAGCAGTTCTTC. Translating it yields CASSGRGGDNEQFF.

The chain joins TRBV18 to TRBJ1-1; D perhaps matches TRBD1 (6 bases). This CDR3 has 16 amino acids. V gave up 2 bases and J gave up 1 base, with 14 bases separating them. Per the germline V gene, CDR1 is KGHSH and CDR2 is LQKENI. Here the CDR3 reads CASSPGQGKGNTEAFF. The DNA for the CDR3 is TGTGCCAGCTCACCAGGGCAGGGGAAGGGGAACACTGAAGCTTTCTTT. Using reference TRBV18 and TRBJ1-1 for the parts outside the CDR3, the full variable domain is NAGVMQNPRHLVRRRGQEARLRCSPMKGHSHVYWYRQLPEEGLKFMVYLQKENIIDESGMPKERFSAEFPKEGPSILRIQQVVRGDSAAYFCASSPGQGKGNTEAFFGQGTRLTVV.

J is TRBJ2-3 and V is TRBV29-1; 10 nucleotides match TRBD2. Trimming cost V 4 bases and J 2 bases; bases outside gene matches: 3. Per germline, CDR1 SQVTM and CDR2 ANQGSEA. This CDR3 has 14 amino acids. The CDR3 protein is CSVVLAGSTDTQYF. CDR3 bases: TGCAGCGTTGTACTAGCGGGATCCACAGATACGCAGTATTTT.

The rearrangement joins TRBV18 to TRBJ2-5; tentatively, D is TRBD2 (6 bases). The germline gives CDR1 KGHSH, CDR2 LQKENI. The CDR3 sequence is 15 residues long. The ends were cut back, 0 bases at V and 6 bases at J, with 14 bases in the middle. CDR3 sequence: CASSPPEAGGKTQYF. The CDR3 DNA reads as TGTGCCAGCTCACCACCGGAAGCGGGCGGTAAGACCCAGTACTTC.

The chain joins TRBV6-5 to TRBJ2-7, with TRBD1 matching over 9 bases. Germline lookup yields CDR1 MNHEY and CDR2 SVGAGI. V shed 5 bases, J shed 6 bases, and the junction held 11 bases outside the gene matches. The CDR3 runs 15 residues. The CDR3 loop is CASSPGQGLVSEQYF. The CDR3 DNA sequence: TGTGCCAGCAGTCCGGGACAGGGCTTGGTTAGCGAGCAGTACTTC.

The chain links TRBV10-3 to TRBJ1-2; weak D call: TRBD1 (5 bases). The germline V gene encodes CDR1 ENHRY and CDR2 SYGVKD. The CDR3 length is 13 residues. Trimming left V 8 bases short and J 6 bases short, with 16 bases between. CDR3 loop: CAISRPGVDGYTF. In nucleotides, the CDR3 is TGTGCCATCTCCCGACCGGGGGTAGATGGCTACACCTTC.

The chain uses TRBV28 and TRBJ1-6; perhaps TRBD1 as D (5 bases). CDR3 length equals 16 residues. Germline loops: CDR1 MDHEN, CDR2 SYDVKM. V lost 7 bases and J 10 bases, leaving 23 bases between the germline ends. The CDR3 nucleotides are TGTGCCAGCACTGACAGCATAGGAGCCCCCGGCTCACCCCTCCACTTT. It codes for CASTDSIGAPGSPLHF.

J is TRBJ2-7 and V is TRBV30, with a tentative D call TRBD2 (7 bases). The CDR3 spans 13 residues. CDR1 is GTSNPN, CDR2 SVGIG, per germline (reference sequence). V lost 3 bases and J 7 bases, leaving 16 bases between the germline ends. The CDR3 region is CAWRGGGAKEQYF. The CDR3 coding sequence is TGTGCCTGGAGGGGAGGGGGGGCAAAAGAGCAGTACTTC.